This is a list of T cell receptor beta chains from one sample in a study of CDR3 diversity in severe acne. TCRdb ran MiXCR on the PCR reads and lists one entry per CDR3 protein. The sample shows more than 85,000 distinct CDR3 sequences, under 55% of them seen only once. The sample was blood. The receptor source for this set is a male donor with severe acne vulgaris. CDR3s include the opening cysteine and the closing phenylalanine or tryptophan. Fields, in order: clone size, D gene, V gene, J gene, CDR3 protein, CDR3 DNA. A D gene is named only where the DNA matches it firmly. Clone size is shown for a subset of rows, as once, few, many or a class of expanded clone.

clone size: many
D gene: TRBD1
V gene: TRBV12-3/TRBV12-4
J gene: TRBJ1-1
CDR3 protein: CASSLWNDRDSEAFF
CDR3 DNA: TGTGCCAGCAGTTTATGGAATGACCGGGACAGTGAAGCTTTCTTT

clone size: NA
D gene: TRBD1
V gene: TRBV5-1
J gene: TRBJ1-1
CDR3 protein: CASSLQGDSWTEAFF
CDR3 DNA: TGCGCCAGCAGCTTACAGGGGGATAGTTGGACTGAAGCTTTCTTT

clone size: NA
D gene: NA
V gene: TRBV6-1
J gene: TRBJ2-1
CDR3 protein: CASSEPEGYNEQLF
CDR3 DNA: TGTGCCAGCAGTGAACCGGAAGGGTACAATGAGCAGCTCTTC

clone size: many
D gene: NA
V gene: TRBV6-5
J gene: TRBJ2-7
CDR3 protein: CASSGRDGSSYEQYF
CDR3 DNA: TGTGCCAGCAGTGGCAGGGACGGGAGCTCCTACGAGCAGTACTTC

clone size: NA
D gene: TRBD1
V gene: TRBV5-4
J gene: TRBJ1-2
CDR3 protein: CASSLDPTEGANYGYTF
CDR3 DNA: TGTGCCAGCAGCTTGGACCCGACCGAGGGGGCAAACTATGGCTACACCTTC

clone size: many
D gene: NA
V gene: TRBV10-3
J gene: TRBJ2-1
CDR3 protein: CAISESPPKDEQFF
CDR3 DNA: TGTGCCATCAGTGAGTCGCCGCCGAAAGATGAGCAGTTCTTC

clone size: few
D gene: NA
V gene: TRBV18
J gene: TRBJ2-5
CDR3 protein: CASSPGVGSQETQYF
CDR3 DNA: TGTGCCAGCTCGCCAGGTGTGGGATCCCAAGAGACCCAGTACTTC

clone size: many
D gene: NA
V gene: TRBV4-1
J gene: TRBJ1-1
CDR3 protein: CASSQDRAVNTEAFF
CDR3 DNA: TGCGCCAGCAGCCAAGATAGGGCAGTGAACACTGAAGCTTTCTTT

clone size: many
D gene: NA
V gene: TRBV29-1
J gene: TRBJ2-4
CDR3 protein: CSVAPGPENIQYF
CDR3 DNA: TGCAGCGTTGCTCCCGGGCCTGAAAACATTCAGTACTTC

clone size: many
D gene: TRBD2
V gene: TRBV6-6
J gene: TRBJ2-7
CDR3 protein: CASSLAGGPYEQYF
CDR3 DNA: TGTGCCAGCAGTCTGGCGGGAGGGCCTTACGAGCAGTACTTC

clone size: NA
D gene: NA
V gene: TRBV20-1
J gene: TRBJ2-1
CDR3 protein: CSARAPGDASYNEQFF
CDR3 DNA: TGCAGTGCTAGAGCTCCAGGGGACGCCTCCTACAATGAGCAGTTCTTC

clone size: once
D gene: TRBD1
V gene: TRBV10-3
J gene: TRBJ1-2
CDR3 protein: CASSSPGQESPNYGYTF
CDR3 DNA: TGTGCCAGCAGCTCCCCGGGACAGGAATCGCCTAACTATGGCTACACCTTC

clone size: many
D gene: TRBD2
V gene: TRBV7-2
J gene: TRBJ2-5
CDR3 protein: CASSYFGLAETQYF
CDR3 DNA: TGTGCCAGCAGCTACTTCGGACTAGCAGAGACCCAGTACTTC

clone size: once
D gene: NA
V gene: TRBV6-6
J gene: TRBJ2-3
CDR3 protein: CASSLRGGTQYF
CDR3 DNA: TGTGCCAGCAGTTTGCGGGGTGGCACGCAGTATTTT

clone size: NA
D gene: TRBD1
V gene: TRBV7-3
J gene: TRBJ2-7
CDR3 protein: CASSLTSGQGAYEQYF
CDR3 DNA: TGTGCCAGCAGCTTAACTTCGGGACAGGGAGCCTACGAGCAGTACTTC

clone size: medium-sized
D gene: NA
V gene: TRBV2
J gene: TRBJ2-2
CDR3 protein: CASNRDTANTGELFF
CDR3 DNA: TGTGCCAGCAACCGCGACACGGCGAACACCGGGGAGCTGTTTTTT

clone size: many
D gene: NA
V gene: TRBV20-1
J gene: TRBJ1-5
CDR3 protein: CSARSIYSNQPQHF
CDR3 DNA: TGCAGTGCTAGATCGATCTATAGCAATCAGCCCCAGCATTTT

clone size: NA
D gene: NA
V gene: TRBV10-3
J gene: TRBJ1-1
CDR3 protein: CATLQDWRAEAFF
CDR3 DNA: TGTGCCACCCTACAAGACTGGAGGGCTGAAGCTTTCTTT

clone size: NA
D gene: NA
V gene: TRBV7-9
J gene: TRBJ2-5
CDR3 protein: CASSQEMAQQETQYF
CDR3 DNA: TGTGCCAGCAGCCAAGAGATGGCACAGCAAGAGACCCAGTACTTC

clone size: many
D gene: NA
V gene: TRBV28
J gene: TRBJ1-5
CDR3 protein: CASSLTDNRDQPQHF
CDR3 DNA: TGTGCCAGCAGCCTGACTGATAATCGGGATCAGCCCCAGCATTTT

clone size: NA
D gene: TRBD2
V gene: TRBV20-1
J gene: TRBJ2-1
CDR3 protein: CSATRLAGVYEQFF
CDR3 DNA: TGCAGTGCTACCAGACTAGCGGGAGTCTATGAGCAGTTCTTC

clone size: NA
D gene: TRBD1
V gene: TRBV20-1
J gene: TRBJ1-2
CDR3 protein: CSAGTGTGGGYGYTF
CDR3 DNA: TGCAGTGCTGGAACCGGGACAGGGGGGGGCTATGGCTACACCTTC

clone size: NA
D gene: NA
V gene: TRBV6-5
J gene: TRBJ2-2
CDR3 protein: CASSYSSGGELFF
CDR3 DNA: TGTGCCAGCAGTTACTCGAGTGGCGGGGAGCTGTTTTTT

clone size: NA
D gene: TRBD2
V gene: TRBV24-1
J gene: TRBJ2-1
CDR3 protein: CATSEPLAGDYNEQFF
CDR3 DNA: TGTGCCACCAGTGAACCGCTAGCGGGAGACTACAATGAGCAGTTCTTC

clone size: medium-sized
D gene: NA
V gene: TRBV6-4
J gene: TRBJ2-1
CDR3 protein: CASSEGPRGSNEQFF
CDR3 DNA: TGTGCCAGCAGTGAGGGACCGCGCGGGTCTAATGAGCAGTTCTTC

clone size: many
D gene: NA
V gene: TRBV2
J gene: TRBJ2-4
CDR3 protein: CASSDQGIGEYF
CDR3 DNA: TGTGCCAGCAGTGACCAGGGGATAGGCGAGTACTTC